This T cell receptor beta chain stems from a study of shared clonotypes between healthy human individuals. The study drew all its donors from Caucasian adults living in Nashville, Tennessee. The CDR3 extends over 13 amino acids. Germline assignment: CDR1 MNHEY and CDR2 SVGAGI. Deletions cut 0 bases from V and 1 base from J, with 2 bases between. Findings of the study overall: It was observed that around 5% of naive CD4 clonotypes were shared across a handful of donors.

Here immunoSEQ multiplex PCR was the method, and the copy in TCRdb shows in-frame clones only, minus some. Among around 750,000 clones listed, roughly 70% were seen once. A remark on this clone: Its specificity is unknown. Other nucleotide sequences from this sample produce the same CDR3.

This chain joins TRBV6-5 and TRBJ2-3; D remains ambiguous. The sequence was collected from a woman aged 30 to 39 in good health. Sequencing input: memory CD4+ T cells sorted from blood. This sample's subset: CD45RA-negative fraction. The CDR3 here is CASSYSGTDTQYF. Here the CDR3 DNA reads TGTGCCAGCAGTTACTCAGGCACAGATACGCAGTATTTT.